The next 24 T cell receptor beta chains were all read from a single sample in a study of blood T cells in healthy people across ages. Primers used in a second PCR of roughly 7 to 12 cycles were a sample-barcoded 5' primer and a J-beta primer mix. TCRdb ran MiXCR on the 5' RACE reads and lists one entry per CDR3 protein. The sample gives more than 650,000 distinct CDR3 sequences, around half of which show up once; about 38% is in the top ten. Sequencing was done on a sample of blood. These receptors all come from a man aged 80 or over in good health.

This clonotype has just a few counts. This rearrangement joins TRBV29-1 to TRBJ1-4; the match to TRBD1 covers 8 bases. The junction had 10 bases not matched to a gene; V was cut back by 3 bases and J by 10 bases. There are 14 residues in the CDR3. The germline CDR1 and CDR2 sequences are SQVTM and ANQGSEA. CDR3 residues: CSVENKGTGGKLFF. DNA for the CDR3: TGCAGCGTTGAGAATAAGGGGACAGGCGGAAAACTGTTTTTT. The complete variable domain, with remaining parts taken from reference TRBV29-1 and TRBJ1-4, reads SAVISQKPSRDICQRGTSLTIQCQVDSQVTMMFWYRQQPGQSLTLIATANQGSEATYESGFVIDKFPISRPNLTFSTLTVSNMSPEDSSIYLCSVENKGTGGKLFFGSGTQLSVL.

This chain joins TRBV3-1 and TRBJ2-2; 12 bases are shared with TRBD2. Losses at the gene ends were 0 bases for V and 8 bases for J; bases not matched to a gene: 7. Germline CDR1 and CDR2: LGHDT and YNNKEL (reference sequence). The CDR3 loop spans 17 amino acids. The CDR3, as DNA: TGTGCCAGCAGCCAAGAACGGGGACTAGCGGGTACTGGGGAGCTGTTTTTT. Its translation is CASSQERGLAGTGELFF.

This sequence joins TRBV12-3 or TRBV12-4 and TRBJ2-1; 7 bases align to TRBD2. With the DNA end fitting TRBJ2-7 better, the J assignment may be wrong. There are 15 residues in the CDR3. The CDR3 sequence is CASRAWEGLLNEQYF. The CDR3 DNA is TGTGCCAGCAGGGCCTGGGAGGGCCTTTTAAATGAGCAGTACTTC.

In DNA, the CDR3 is TGTGCCAGCAGTGAATACGGGGGACAGGGACGAGAGACCCAGTACTTC. This sequence encodes CASSEYGGQGRETQYF. The V call is TRBV25-1, the J call TRBJ2-5, with 9 bases matching TRBD1. The CDR3 spans 16 residues. Germline V CDR1 and CDR2: MGHDK, SYGVNS. After removal of 0 bases from V and 4 bases from J, the junction contained 6 bases not matched to a gene.

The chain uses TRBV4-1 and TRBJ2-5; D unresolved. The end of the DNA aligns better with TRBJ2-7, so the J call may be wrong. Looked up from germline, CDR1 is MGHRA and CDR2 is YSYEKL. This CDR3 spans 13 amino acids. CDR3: CASSQESHYEQYF. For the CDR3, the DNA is TGCGCCAGCAGCCAAGAGTCCCATTACGAGCAGTACTTC.

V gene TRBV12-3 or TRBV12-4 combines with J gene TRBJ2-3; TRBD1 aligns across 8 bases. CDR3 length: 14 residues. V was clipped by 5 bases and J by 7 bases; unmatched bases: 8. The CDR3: CASSLGSGGNTQYF. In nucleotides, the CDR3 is TGTGCCAGCAGTCTAGGGTCAGGGGGCAATACGCAGTATTTT.

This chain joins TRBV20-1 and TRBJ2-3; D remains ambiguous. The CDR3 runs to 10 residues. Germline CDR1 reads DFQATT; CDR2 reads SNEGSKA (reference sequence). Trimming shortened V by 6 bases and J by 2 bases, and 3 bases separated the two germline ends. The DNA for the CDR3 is TGCAGTGCCCCCACAGATACGCAGTATTTT. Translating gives CSAPTDTQYF.

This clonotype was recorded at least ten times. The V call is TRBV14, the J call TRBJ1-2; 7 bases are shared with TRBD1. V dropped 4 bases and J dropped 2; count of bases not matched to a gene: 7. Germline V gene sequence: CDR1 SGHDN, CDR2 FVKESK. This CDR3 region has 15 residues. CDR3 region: CASSLRTGWNYGYTF. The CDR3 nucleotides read TGTGCCAGCAGCCTCCGGACAGGCTGGAACTATGGCTACACCTTC.

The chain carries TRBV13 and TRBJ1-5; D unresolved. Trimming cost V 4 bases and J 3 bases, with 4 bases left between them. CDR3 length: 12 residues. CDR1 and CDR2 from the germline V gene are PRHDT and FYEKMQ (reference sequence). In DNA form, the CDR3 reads TGTGCCAGCAGCTCCCACAATCAGCCCCAGCATTTT. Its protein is CASSSHNQPQHF. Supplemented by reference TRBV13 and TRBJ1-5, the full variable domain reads AAGVIQSPRHLIKEKRETATLKCYPIPRHDTVYWYQQGPGQDPQFLISFYEKMQSDKGSIPDRFSAQQFSDYHSELNMSSLELGDSALYFCASSSHNQPQHFGDGTRLSIL.

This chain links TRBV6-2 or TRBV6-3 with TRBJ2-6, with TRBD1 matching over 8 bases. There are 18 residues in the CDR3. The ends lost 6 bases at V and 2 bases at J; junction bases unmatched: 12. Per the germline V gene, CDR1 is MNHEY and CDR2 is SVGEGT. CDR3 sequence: CASSLRTGTIAGANVLTF. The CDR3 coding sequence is TGTGCCAGCAGCCTAAGGACAGGGACAATAGCTGGGGCCAACGTCCTGACTTTC.

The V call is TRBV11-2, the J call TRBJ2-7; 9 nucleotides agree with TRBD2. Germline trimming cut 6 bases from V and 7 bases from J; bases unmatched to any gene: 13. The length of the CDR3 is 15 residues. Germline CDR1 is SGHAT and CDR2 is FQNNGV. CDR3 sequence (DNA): TGTGCCAGCAGAAAAAACCTAGCGGGGCTTGTAGAGCAGTACTTC. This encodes CASRKNLAGLVEQYF.

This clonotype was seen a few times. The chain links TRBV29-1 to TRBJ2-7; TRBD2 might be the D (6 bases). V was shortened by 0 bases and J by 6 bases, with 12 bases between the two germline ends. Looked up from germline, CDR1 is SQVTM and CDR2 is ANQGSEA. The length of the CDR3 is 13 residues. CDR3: CSVEDFGGSEQYF. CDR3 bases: TGCAGCGTTGAAGATTTTGGAGGGTCCGAGCAGTACTTC.

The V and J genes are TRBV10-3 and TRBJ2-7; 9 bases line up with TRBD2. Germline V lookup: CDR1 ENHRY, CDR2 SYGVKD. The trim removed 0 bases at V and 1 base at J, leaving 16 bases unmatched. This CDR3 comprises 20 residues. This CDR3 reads CAISESSSRTSAGGSYEQYF. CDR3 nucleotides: TGTGCCATCAGTGAGTCAAGCTCCAGGACTTCAGCGGGGGGATCCTACGAGCAGTACTTC.

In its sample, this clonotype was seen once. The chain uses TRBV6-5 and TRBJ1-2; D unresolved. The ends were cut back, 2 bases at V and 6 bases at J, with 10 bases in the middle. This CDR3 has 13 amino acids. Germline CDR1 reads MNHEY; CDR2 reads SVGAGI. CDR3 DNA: TGTGCCAGCAGTTACGGTCAGGTCGATGGCTACACCTTC. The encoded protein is CASSYGQVDGYTF.

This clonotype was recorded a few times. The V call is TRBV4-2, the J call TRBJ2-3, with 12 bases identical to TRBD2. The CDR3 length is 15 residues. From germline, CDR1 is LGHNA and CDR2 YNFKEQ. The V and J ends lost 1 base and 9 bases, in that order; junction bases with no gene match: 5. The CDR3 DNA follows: TGTGCCAGCAGCCAAGGACTAGCGGGAGACGGGACGCAGTATTTT. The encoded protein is CASSQGLAGDGTQYF.

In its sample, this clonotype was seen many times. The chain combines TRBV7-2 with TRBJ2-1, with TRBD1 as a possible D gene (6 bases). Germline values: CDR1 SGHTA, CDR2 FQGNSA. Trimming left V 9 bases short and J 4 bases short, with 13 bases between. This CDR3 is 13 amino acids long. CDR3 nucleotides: TGTGCCAGTAGTCTGGGGGCTTACAATGAGCAGTTCTTC. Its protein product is CASSLGAYNEQFF.

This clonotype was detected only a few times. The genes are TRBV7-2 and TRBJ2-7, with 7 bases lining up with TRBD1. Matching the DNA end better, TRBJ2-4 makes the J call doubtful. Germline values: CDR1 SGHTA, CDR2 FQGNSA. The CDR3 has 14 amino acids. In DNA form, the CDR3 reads TGTGCCAGCAGCTCAGGGGGAGACGGTAACATTCAGTACTTC. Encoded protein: CASSSGGDGNIQYF.

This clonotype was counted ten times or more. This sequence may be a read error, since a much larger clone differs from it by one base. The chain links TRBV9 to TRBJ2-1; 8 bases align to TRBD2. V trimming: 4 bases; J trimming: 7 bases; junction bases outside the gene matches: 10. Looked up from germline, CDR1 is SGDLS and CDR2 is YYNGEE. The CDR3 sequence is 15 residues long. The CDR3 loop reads CASSSGGLGRNEQFF. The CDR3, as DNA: TGTGCCAGCAGCTCTGGGGGACTAGGCCGGAATGAGCAGTTCTTC.

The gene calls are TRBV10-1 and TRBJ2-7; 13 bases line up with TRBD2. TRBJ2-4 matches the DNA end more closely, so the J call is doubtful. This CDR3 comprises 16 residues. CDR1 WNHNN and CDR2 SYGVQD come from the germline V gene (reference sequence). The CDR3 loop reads CASSERTSGSGNIQYF. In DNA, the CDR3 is TGCGCCAGCAGTGAGCGGACTAGCGGGAGTGGTAACATTCAGTACTTC.

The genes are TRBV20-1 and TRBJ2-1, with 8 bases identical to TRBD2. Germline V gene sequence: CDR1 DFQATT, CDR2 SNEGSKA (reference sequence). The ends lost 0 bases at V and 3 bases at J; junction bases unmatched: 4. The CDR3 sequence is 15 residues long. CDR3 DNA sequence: TGCAGTGCTAGAGATTGGGGACTAGGCTACAATGAGCAGTTCTTC. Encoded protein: CSARDWGLGYNEQFF.

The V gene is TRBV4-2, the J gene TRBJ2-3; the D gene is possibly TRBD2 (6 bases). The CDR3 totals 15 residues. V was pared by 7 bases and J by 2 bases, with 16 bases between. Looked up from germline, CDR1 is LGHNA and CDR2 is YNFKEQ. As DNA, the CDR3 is TGTGCCAGCATGGAGGGGCCGGCAGTCACAGATACGCAGTATTTT. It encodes CASMEGPAVTDTQYF.

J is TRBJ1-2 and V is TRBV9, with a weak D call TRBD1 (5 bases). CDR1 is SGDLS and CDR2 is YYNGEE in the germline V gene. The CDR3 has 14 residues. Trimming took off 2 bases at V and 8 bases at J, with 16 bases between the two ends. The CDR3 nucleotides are TGTGCCAGCAGCGTGGCACAGACAGCCGGGGGCTACACCTTC. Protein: CASSVAQTAGGYTF.

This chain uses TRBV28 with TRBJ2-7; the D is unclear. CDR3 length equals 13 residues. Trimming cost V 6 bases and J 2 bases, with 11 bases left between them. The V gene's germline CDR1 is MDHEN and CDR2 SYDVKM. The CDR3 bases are TGTGCCAGCAGCTTTAGAGGAGCCTACGAGCAGTACTTC. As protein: CASSFRGAYEQYF. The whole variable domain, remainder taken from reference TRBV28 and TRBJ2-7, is DVKVTQSSRYLVKRTGEKVFLECVQDMDHENMFWYRQDPGLGLRLIYFSYDVKMKEKGDIPEGYSVSREKKERFSLILESASTNQTSMYLCASSFRGAYEQYFGPGTRLTVT.

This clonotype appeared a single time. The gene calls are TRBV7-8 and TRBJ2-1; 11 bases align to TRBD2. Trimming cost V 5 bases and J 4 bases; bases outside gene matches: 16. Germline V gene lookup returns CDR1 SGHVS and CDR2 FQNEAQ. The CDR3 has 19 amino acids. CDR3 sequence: CASSQKSLAGGPPYNEQFF. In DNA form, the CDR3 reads TGTGCCAGCAGCCAAAAAAGTCTAGCGGGAGGCCCCCCTTACAATGAGCAGTTCTTC.